This T cell receptor beta chain was sequenced for a study of T cells in Graves' hyperthyroidism and ophthalmopathy. Hyperthyroidism was newly diagnosed in patients aged 18 to 65 (duration under 2 months). The V and J ends lost 5 bases and 5 bases, in that order; junction bases with no gene match: 7. Germline V CDR1 and CDR2: SSHAT, FNYEAQ (reference sequence). The CDR3 has 14 amino acids. What was amplified from RNA transcripts were TCR beta CDR3 regions. The HTBI primer set was used in a first-round RT-PCR of the TCR CDR3. TCRdb passed the multiplex PCR reads through MiXCR, listing each CDR3 protein once. The sample contains approximately 590,000 distinct CDR3 sequences, around 42% of which appear only once.

V gene TRBV7-7 combines with J gene TRBJ1-1; 8 nucleotides line up with TRBD1. This TCR derives from a woman between 18 and 29 years old with Graves' hyperthyroidism. Material: peripheral blood or thyroid tissue (not recorded which). The CDR3 protein is CASSQRTGRTEAFF. The CDR3 coding sequence is TGTGCCAGCAGCCAAAGGACAGGGAGGACTGAAGCTTTCTTT.